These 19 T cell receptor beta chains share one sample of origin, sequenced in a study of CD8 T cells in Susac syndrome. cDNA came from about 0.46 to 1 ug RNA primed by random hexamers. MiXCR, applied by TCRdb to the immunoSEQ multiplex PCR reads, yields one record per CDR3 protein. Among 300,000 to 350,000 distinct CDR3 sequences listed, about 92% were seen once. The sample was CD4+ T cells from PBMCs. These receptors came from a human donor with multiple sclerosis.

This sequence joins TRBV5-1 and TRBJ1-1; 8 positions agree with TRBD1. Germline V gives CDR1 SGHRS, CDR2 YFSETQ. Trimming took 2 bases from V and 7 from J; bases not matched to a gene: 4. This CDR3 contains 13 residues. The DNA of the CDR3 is TGCGCCAGCAGCTTCGACAGGGGAGTTGAAGCTTTCTTT. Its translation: CASSFDRGVEAFF.

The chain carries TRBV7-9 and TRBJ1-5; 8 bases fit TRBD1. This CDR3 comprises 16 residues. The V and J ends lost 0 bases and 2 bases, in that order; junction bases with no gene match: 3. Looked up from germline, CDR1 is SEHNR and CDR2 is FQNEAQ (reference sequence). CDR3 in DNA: TGTGCCAGCAGCTTAGCCTCAGGGGGCGGCAATCAGCCCCAGCATTTT. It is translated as CASSLASGGGNQPQHF.

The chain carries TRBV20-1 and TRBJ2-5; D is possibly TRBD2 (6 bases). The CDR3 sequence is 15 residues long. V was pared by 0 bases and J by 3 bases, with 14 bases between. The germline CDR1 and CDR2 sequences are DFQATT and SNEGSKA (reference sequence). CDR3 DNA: TGCAGTGCTAGAGAGCCCGGGACTGTCAAAGAGACCCAGTACTTC. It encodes CSAREPGTVKETQYF.

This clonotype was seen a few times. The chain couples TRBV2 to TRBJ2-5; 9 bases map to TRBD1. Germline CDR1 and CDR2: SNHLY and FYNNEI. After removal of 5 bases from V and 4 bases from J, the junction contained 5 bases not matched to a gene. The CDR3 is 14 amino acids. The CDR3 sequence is CASSQNRGLETQYF. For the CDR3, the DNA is TGTGCCAGCAGTCAGAACAGGGGGCTAGAGACCCAGTACTTC.

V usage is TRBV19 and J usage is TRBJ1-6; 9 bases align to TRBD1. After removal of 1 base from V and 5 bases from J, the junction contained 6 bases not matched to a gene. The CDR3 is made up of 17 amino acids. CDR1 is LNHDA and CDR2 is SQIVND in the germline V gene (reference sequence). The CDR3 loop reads CASSIALRTGDNSPLHF. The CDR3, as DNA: TGTGCCAGTAGTATAGCCCTCCGGACAGGGGATAATTCACCCCTCCACTTT.

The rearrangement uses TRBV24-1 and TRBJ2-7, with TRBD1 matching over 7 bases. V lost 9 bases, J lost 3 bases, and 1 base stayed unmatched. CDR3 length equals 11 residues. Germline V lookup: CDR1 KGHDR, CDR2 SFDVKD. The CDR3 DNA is TGTGCCACCCAGGGGGACTACGAGCAGTACTTC. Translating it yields CATQGDYEQYF.

CDR3 in amino acids: CAWNRRDTGELFF. The DNA of the CDR3 is TGTGCCTGGAACCGAAGGGACACCGGGGAGCTGTTTTTT. The chain recombines TRBV30 with TRBJ2-2; D is unresolved. CDR1 is GTSNPN and CDR2 is SVGIG in the germline V gene (reference sequence). This CDR3 spans 13 amino acids. With 4 bases removed from V and 3 bases from J, the gap between germline ends came to 9 bases.

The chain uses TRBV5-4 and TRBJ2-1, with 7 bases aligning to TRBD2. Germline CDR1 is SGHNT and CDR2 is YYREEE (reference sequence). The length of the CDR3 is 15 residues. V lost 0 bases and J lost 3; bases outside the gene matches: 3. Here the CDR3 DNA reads TGTGCCAGCAGCTTGGGGGAGCGGGACTACAATGAGCAGTTCTTC. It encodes CASSLGERDYNEQFF. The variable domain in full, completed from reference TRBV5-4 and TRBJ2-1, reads ETGVTQSPTHLIKTRGQQVTLRCSSQSGHNTVSWYQQALGQGPQFIFQYYREEENGRGNFPPRFSGLQFPNYSSELNVNALELDDSALYLCASSLGERDYNEQFFGPGTRLTVL.

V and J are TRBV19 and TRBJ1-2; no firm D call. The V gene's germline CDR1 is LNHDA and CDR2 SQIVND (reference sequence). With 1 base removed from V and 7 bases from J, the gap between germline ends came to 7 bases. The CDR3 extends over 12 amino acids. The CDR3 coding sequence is TGTGCCAGTAGTATAGTCGACGCTGGCTACACCTTC. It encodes CASSIVDAGYTF.

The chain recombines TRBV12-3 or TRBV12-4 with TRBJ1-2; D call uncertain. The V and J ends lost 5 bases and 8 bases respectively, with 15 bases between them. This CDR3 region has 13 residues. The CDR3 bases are TGTGCCAGCAGTCCGCTTGCGTCGGGAGGCTACACCTTC. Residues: CASSPLASGGYTF.

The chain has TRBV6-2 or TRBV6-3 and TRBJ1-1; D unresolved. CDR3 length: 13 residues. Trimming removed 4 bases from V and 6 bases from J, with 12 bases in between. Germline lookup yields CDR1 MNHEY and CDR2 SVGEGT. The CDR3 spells CASSFSGWAEAFF. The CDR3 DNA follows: TGTGCCAGCAGTTTTTCGGGGTGGGCTGAAGCTTTCTTT.

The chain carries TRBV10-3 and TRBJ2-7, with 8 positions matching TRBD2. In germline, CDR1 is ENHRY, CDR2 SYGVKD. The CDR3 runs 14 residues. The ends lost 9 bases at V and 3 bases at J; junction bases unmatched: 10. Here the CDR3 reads CAIAFSGKNYEQYF. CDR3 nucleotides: TGTGCCATTGCCTTTAGCGGGAAGAACTACGAGCAGTACTTC.

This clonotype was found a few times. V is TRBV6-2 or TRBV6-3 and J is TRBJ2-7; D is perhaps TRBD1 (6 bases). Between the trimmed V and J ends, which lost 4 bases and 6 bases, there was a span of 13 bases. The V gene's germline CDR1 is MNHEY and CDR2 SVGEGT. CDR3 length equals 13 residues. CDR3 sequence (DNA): TGTGCCAGCAGTTTACCCTGGGACACCGAGCAGTACTTC. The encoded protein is CASSLPWDTEQYF.

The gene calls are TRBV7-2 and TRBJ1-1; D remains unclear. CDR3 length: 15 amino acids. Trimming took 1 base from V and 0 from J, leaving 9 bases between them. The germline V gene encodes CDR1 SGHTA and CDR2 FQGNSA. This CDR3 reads CASSLVQALNTEAFF. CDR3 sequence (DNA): TGTGCCAGCAGCTTAGTCCAGGCTCTGAACACTGAAGCTTTCTTT.

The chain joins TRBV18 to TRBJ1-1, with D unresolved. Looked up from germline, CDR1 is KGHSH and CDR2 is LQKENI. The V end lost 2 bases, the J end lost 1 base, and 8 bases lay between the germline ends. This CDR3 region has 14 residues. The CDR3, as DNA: TGTGCCAGCTCACCAATGATTTCGAACACTGAAGCTTTCTTT. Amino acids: CASSPMISNTEAFF. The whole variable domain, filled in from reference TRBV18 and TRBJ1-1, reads NAGVMQNPRHLVRRRGQEARLRCSPMKGHSHVYWYRQLPEEGLKFMVYLQKENIIDESGMPKERFSAEFPKEGPSILRIQQVVRGDSAAYFCASSPMISNTEAFFGQGTRLTVV.

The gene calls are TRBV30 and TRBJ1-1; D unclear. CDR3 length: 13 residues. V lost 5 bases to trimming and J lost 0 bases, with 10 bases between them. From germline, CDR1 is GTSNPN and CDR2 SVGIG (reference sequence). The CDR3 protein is CAWGRLLNTEAFF. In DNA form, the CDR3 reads TGTGCCTGGGGCAGGCTTTTGAACACTGAAGCTTTCTTT.

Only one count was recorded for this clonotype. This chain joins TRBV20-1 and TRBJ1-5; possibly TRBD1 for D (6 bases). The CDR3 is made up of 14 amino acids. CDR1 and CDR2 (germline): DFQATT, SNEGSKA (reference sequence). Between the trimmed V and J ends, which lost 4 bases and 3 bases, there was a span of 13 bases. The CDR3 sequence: CSAIGGRHNQPQHF. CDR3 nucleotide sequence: TGCAGTGCTATCGGGGGCAGACACAATCAGCCCCAGCATTTT.

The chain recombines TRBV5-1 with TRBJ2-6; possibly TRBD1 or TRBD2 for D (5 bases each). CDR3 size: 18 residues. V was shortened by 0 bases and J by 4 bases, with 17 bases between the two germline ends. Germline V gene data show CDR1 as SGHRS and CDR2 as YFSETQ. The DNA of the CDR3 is TGCGCCAGCAGCTTGGGGTACTCCTGGGGGTACGGGGCCAACGTCCTGACTTTC. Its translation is CASSLGYSWGYGANVLTF.

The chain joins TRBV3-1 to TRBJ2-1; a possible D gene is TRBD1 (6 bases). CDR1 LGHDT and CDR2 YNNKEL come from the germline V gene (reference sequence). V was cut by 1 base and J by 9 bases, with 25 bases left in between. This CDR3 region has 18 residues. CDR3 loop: CASSQGGGRSVSFGEQFF. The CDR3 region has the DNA TGTGCCAGCAGCCAAGGAGGGGGAAGGAGTGTTTCTTTCGGTGAGCAGTTCTTC.